These 2 T cell receptor beta chains originate from one sample sequenced in a study of Ad26.COV2.S vaccination and SARS-CoV-2 variants. Here immunoSEQ multiplex PCR was the method, and the copy in TCRdb shows in-frame clones only, minus some. The sample lists hundreds of thousands of clones; about 85% were seen once. As for treatment: roughly 19 received Ad26.COV2.S at low or high dose, single or two shots; several received placebo; per-sample allocation not given. Following the first vaccine or placebo injection, samples were taken on day 63. Source: peripheral blood, taken in a trial of Ad26.COV2.S vaccine versus placebo. These receptors came from a person aged 18-65 years who received the Ad26.COV2.S COVID-19 vaccine or a placebo.

At least ten counts were recorded for this clone. This chain links TRBV28 with TRBJ1-2; 8 nucleotides match TRBD1. The CDR3 spans 14 residues. Germline assignment: CDR1 MDHEN and CDR2 SYDVKM. After removal of 5 bases from V and 4 bases from J, the junction contained 6 bases not matched to a gene. The CDR3 loop reads CASSIITGGYGYTF. The CDR3 DNA reads TGTGCCAGCAGTATCATTACAGGGGGCTATGGCTACACCTTC.

The V call is TRBV7-2, the J call TRBJ2-3; possible D gene TRBD1, 5 bases. Germline V gene lookup returns CDR1 SGHTA and CDR2 FQGNSA. V shed 3 bases and J shed 2 bases, with 9 bases lying between them. The CDR3 consists of 14 residues. CDR3 protein: CASSLAGSTDTQYF. The CDR3 DNA sequence: TGTGCCAGCAGCTTGGCAGGGTCCACAGATACGCAGTATTTT.